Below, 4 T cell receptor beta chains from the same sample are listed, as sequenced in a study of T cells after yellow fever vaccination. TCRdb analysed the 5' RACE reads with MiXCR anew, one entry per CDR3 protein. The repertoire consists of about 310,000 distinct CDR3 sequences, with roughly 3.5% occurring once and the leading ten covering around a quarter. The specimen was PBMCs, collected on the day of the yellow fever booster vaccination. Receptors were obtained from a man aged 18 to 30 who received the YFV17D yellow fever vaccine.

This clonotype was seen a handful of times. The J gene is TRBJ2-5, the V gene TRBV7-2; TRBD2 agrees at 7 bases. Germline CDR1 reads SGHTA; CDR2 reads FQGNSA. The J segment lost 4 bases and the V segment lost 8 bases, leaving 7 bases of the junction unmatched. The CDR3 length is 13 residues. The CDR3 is CASGRVAGETQYF. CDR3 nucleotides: TGTGCCAGCGGTCGTGTAGCGGGAGAGACCCAGTACTTC.

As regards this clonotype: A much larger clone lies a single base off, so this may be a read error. The CDR3 DNA reads TGTGCCAGCAGCCCTGTGTTCTTCAGGACCTACCGGGTGAACTCTGAAGCTTTCTTT. Translation: CASSPVFFRTYRVNSEAFF. The rearrangement joins TRBV7-9 to TRBJ1-1, with D hard to call. From germline, CDR1 is SEHNR and CDR2 FQNEAQ (reference sequence). CDR3 length: 19 amino acids.

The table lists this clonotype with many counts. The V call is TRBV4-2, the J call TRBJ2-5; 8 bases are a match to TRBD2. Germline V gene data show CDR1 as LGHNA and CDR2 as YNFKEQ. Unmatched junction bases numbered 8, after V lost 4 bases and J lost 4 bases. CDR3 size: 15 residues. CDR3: CASSPGASGSETQYF. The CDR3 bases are TGTGCCAGCAGCCCAGGGGCTAGCGGGTCAGAGACCCAGTACTTC.

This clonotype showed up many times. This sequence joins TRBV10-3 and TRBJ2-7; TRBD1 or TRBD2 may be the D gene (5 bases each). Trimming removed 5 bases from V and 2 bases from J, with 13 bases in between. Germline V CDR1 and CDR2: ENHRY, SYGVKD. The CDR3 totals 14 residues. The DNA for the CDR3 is TGTGCCATCAGTCCGTCCGGGGCCCCCTACGAGCAGTACTTC. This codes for CAISPSGAPYEQYF.